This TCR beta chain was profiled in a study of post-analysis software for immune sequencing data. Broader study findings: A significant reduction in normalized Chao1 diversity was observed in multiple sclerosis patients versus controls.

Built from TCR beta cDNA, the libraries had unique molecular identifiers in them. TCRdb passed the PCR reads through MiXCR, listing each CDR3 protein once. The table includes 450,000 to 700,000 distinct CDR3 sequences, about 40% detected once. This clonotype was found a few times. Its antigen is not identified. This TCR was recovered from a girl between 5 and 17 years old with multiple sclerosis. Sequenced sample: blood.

The CDR3 nucleotides are TGTGCCAGCGCCCCCGGGCGGGGGGTATACCAAGAGACCCAGTACTTC. The encoded protein is CASAPGRGVYQETQYF. The chain has TRBV25-1 and TRBJ2-5; 8 bases line up with TRBD2. The CDR3 covers 16 residues. Per germline, CDR1 MGHDK and CDR2 SYGVNS. V dropped 8 bases and J dropped 0; count of bases not matched to a gene: 11.